This T cell receptor (beta chain) came from a study of molecular identifiers for immune sequencing clone quantification. This clonotype was seen at least ten times. Methods described previously, with TCR primers listed, were used for bulk TCR libraries. TCRdb reprocessed the PCR reads via MiXCR and lists one record per CDR3 protein. The sample contains some 94,000 distinct CDR3 sequences, approximately 23% of which appear only once. Sorted cells numbering 20,000 to 1,000,000, with 10%, 30% or 50% RNA, yielded the naive CD8 libraries. For naive CD8 T cells, sorting used the CD8+CD4-CCR7+CD45RA+ phenotype. The V gene end was trimmed by 6 bases and the J gene end by 2 bases; junction bases not matched to a gene: 6. The CDR3 has 15 amino acids.

This clonotype originated in a human donor in good health. Some libraries in this study had Jurkat cell RNA spiked in. This rearrangement joins TRBV12-3 or TRBV12-4 to TRBJ1-5, with 8 bases aligning to TRBD1. What was sequenced was naive CD8+ T cells from blood, with Jurkat cell RNA spiked in. The subset is: FACS-sorted CD8+CD4-CCR7+CD45RA+ naive T cells. In DNA, the CDR3 is TGTGCCAGCAGACCAGGGACAGGAGGCAATCAGCCCCAGCATTTT. This codes for CASRPGTGGNQPQHF.